These T cell receptor beta chains were read from a single sample in a study of cytomegalovirus exposure and HLA in healthy donors. Only in-frame clones appear in the TCRdb table, and some are missing; sequencing was by immunoSEQ multiplex PCR. The sample comprises just over 70,000 clones, 70% to 75% of which are singletons, and over 10% rests with the top ten. The sample comprised PBMCs. These receptors all come from a human donor in good health. The CDR3 runs from the conserved cysteine through the conserved F or W. D genes are given only for firm matches. Only part of the rows carry a size: once, few, many, or a class if the clone is expanded.

clone size	D gene	CDR3 length	V gene	J gene	CDR3 protein	CDR3 DNA
once	.	13	TRBV7-9	TRBJ2-5	CASSLAQQETQYF	TGTGCCAGCAGCTTAGCCCAGCAAGAGACCCAGTACTTC
.	.	13	TRBV7-9	TRBJ1-1	CASIRGGNTEAFF	TGTGCCAGCATCCGGGGGGGCAACACTGAAGCTTTCTTT
.	TRBD1	15	TRBV5-1	TRBJ2-5	CASSFGDRDLETQYF	TGCGCCAGCAGCTTCGGGGACAGGGACTTGGAGACCCAGTACTTC
.	.	14	TRBV10-3	TRBJ2-5	CAINREQGGETQYF	TGTGCCATCAATCGTGAACAGGGCGGGGAGACCCAGTACTTC
.	TRBD1	14	TRBV5-6	TRBJ1-2	CASSVGQGGYGYTF	TGTGCCAGCAGCGTGGGACAGGGCGGCTATGGCTACACCTTC
.	.	13	TRBV30	TRBJ1-2	CAWIPTTRYGYTF	TGTGCCTGGATCCCCACTACGCGGTATGGCTACACCTTC
.	.	15	TRBV5-6	TRBJ1-2	CASSLMVWEQGGYTF	TGTGCCAGCAGCTTGATGGTCTGGGAACAGGGTGGCTACACCTTC
.	TRBD1	11	TRBV19	TRBJ1-1	CATIQGREAFF	TGTGCCACCATACAGGGGCGTGAAGCTTTCTTT
.	TRBD2	14	TRBV7-2	TRBJ2-7	CASSFTSGDYEQYF	TGTGCCAGCAGCTTTACTAGCGGAGACTACGAGCAGTACTTC
.	.	14	TRBV9	TRBJ2-2	CASRRASDTGELFF	TGTGCCAGCAGGCGGGCCTCGGACACCGGGGAGCTGTTTTTT
.	TRBD2	18	TRBV5-6	TRBJ2-1	CASSSLNQGLAGGNEQFF	TGTGCCAGCAGCTCCCTGAACCAGGGACTAGCGGGAGGTAATGAGCAGTTCTTC
.	.	17	TRBV5-6	TRBJ2-1	CASSLYELAHAYNEQFF	TGTGCCAGCAGCTTGTACGAACTAGCCCACGCCTACAATGAGCAGTTCTTC
.	TRBD1	15	TRBV4-2	TRBJ1-4	CASSLPGQGGEKLFF	TGTGCCAGCAGCCTCCCGGGACAGGGGGGAGAAAAACTGTTTTTT
few	TRBD1	15	TRBV5-1	TRBJ2-7	CASSFGDRIYYEQYF	TGCGCCAGCAGCTTTGGGGACAGGATTTACTACGAGCAGTACTTC
.	.	16	TRBV6-5	TRBJ1-1	CASSYSLGLLNTEAFF	TGTGCCAGCAGTTACTCCCTGGGACTATTGAACACTGAAGCTTTCTTT
.	TRBD1	15	TRBV7-9	TRBJ1-4	CASSPGTGSNEKLFF	TGTGCCAGCAGCCCCGGGACAGGGTCTAATGAAAAACTGTTTTTT
.	.	14	TRBV11-2	TRBJ2-2	CASSATVHTGELFF	TGTGCCAGCAGCGCGACAGTTCACACCGGGGAGCTGTTTTTT
.	TRBD1	15	TRBV11-2	TRBJ2-1	CASSSDRGPWYEQFF	TGTGCCAGCAGCTCGGACAGGGGGCCGTGGTATGAGCAGTTCTTC
.	TRBD2	14	TRBV30	TRBJ2-7	CAWRASGSRYEQYF	TGTGCCTGGAGAGCTAGCGGGAGTCGGTACGAGCAGTACTTC
once	.	14	TRBV4-1	TRBJ1-2	CASSQDPDRWGYTF	TGCGCCAGCAGCCAAGACCCGGACAGATGGGGCTACACCTTC
.	.	12	TRBV29-1	TRBJ1-2	CSVIRGSYGYTF	TGCAGCGTTATACGCGGATCCTATGGCTACACCTTC
.	.	15	TRBV5-1	TRBJ1-1	CASSPLGGANTEAFF	TGCGCCAGCAGCCCCCTGGGAGGGGCGAACACTGAAGCTTTCTTT
few	.	13	TRBV5-6	TRBJ1-5	CASSLGGGQPQHF	TGTGCCAGCAGCTTGGGTGGAGGGCAGCCCCAGCATTTT
.	.	13	TRBV6-5	TRBJ2-7	CASSSGEAGEQYF	TGTGCCAGCAGTTCGGGTGAAGCGGGTGAGCAGTACTTC
few	.	13	TRBV30	TRBJ1-4	CAWSSEANEKLFF	TGTGCCTGGAGCAGTGAGGCTAATGAAAAACTGTTTTTT
.	TRBD1	16	TRBV2	TRBJ1-2	CASSFLTGTDTYGYTF	TGTGCCAGCAGCTTTTTGACCGGGACAGACACCTATGGCTACACCTTC
.	.	15	TRBV6-5	TRBJ2-7	CASSYSSVSSYEQYF	TGTGCCAGCAGTTACTCTTCTGTTAGCTCCTACGAGCAGTACTTC
.	.	14	TRBV6-1	TRBJ2-7	CASSWGGRVNEQYF	TGTGCCAGCAGTTGGGGGGGCCGAGTGAACGAGCAGTACTTC
.	.	13	TRBV10-2	TRBJ2-7	CASSEDFSYEQYF	TGCGCCAGCAGTGAGGACTTCTCCTACGAGCAGTACTTC
.	.	13	TRBV7-3	TRBJ2-1	CASSLGLYNEQFF	TGTGCCAGCAGCTTGGGCCTCTACAATGAGCAGTTCTTC
once	.	13	TRBV27	TRBJ1-1	CASSLEVGTEAFF	TGTGCCAGCAGTTTAGAGGTGGGCACTGAAGCTTTCTTT
.	TRBD1	14	TRBV6-5	TRBJ1-1	CASRPTATAGGAFF	TGTGCCAGCAGGCCCACAGCTACCGCAGGGGGGGCTTTCTTT
.	TRBD1	16	TRBV27	TRBJ2-2	CASSLTGTENTGELFF	TGTGCCAGCAGTCTCACTGGGACAGAGAACACCGGGGAGCTGTTTTTT
.	.	11	TRBV25-1	TRBJ2-1	CASSAGFEQFF	TGTGCCAGCAGTGCAGGGTTTGAGCAGTTCTTC
.	TRBD2	15	TRBV7-3	TRBJ2-3	CASSFSGHPTDTQYF	TGTGCCAGCAGCTTTAGCGGGCACCCCACAGATACGCAGTATTTT
.	.	12	TRBV7-9	TRBJ1-1	CASGGVNTEAFF	TGTGCCTCGGGGGGGGTGAACACTGAAGCTTTCTTT
.	.	13	TRBV7-3	TRBJ2-3	CASSLSLADTQYF	TGTGCCAGCAGCTTAAGCCTAGCAGATACGCAGTATTTT
.	TRBD1	13	TRBV5-6	TRBJ1-2	CASSRDREYGYTF	TGTGCCAGCAGCCGGGACAGGGAATATGGCTACACCTTC
.	.	13	TRBV29-1	TRBJ1-4	CSVSGRGGEKLFF	TGCAGCGTCTCAGGGAGGGGGGGAGAAAAACTGTTTTTT
.	TRBD2	13	TRBV6-1	TRBJ2-7	CASGRDGGYEQYF	TGTGCCAGCGGGAGGGACGGGGGCTACGAGCAGTACTTC
few	.	16	TRBV27	TRBJ1-3	CASSLSASGSGNTIYF	TGTGCCAGCAGTTTATCGGCATCGGGGTCTGGAAACACCATATATTTT
few	TRBD1	15	TRBV11-2	TRBJ1-4	CASAGRTGKNEKLFF	TGTGCCAGCGCTGGACGGACAGGCAAAAATGAAAAACTGTTTTTT
few	.	13	TRBV2	TRBJ1-2	CASSDAGNYGYTF	TGTGCCAGCAGTGATGCGGGGAACTATGGCTACACCTTC
.	TRBD1	17	TRBV4-1	TRBJ2-2	CASSLVPGQGSSGELFF	TGCGCCAGCAGCCTCGTACCGGGACAGGGTAGTTCCGGGGAGCTGTTTTTT
.	.	14	TRBV14	TRBJ1-1	CASSQDARFTEAFF	TGTGCCAGCAGCCAAGATGCCAGATTCACTGAAGCTTTCTTT
.	.	10	TRBV6-1	TRBJ2-7	CASGDPEQYF	TGTGCCTCAGGGGATCCCGAGCAGTACTTC
.	TRBD1	15	TRBV28	TRBJ2-7	CASRLGWTGVSEQYF	TGTGCCAGCCGTTTAGGGTGGACAGGGGTTTCCGAGCAGTACTTC
.	.	13	TRBV2	TRBJ2-7	CASSVDLGNKQYF	TGTGCCAGCAGTGTAGATCTCGGGAACAAGCAGTACTTC
.	.	14	TRBV19	TRBJ1-5	CASSMEHSNQPQHF	TGTGCCAGTAGTATGGAGCATAGCAATCAGCCCCAGCATTTT
.	.	15	TRBV4-1	TRBJ1-4	CASSQEPRANEKLFF	TGCGCCAGCAGCCAAGAACCGCGCGCAAATGAAAAACTGTTTTTT